Shown below are 14 T cell receptor beta chains from a single sample sequenced in a study of blood T cell repertoires in COVID-19 (dated by TCRdb to the early 2020s). Libraries were made using the immunoSEQ multiplex PCR assay. The clones in this table, taken by TCRdb from immuneACCESS, are in-frame only. Not every clone is retained; where verified, under half of the shortfall comes from an unresolved V gene, and the cause of the rest is unknown. This sample gives approximately 210,000 clones in total; about 90% of them show up just once. 1.5% to 2% of the sample lies in the top ten. The sample comprised peripheral blood. These receptors came from a man aged 40-50 years with active or convalescent COVID-19.

This chain connects TRBV4-1 to TRBJ2-5, with 9 bases lining up with TRBD2. After removal of 0 bases from V and 5 bases from J, the junction contained 10 bases not matched to a gene. The CDR3 consists of 17 residues. Looked up from germline, CDR1 is MGHRA and CDR2 is YSYEKL. The CDR3 spells CASSQDGGSGGRETQYF. CDR3 nucleotides: TGCGCCAGCAGCCAAGATGGGGGTAGCGGGGGCCGGGAGACCCAGTACTTC.

The V and J genes are TRBV11-2 and TRBJ2-7; 8 bases are a match to TRBD1. Germline V gene data show CDR1 as SGHAT and CDR2 as FQNNGV. CDR3 length equals 15 residues. V dropped 1 base and J dropped 4; count of bases not matched to a gene: 6. CDR3 nucleotides: TGTGCCAGCAGCTTAGGCCGGGACAGGAGTTACGAGCAGTACTTC. This gives the protein CASSLGRDRSYEQYF.

The chain is built from TRBV10-2 and TRBJ2-1; 11 nucleotides line up with TRBD2. This CDR3 has 16 amino acids. Trimming at V came to 9 bases and at J to 3 bases, leaving 10 bases not matched to a gene. Germline CDR1 reads WSHSY; CDR2 reads SAAADI. The CDR3 nucleotides are TGCGCCAGTCTCGGGACTAGCGGAACCTTCTACAATGAGCAGTTCTTC. This codes for CASLGTSGTFYNEQFF.

This clone was observed a single time. J is TRBJ1-3 and V is TRBV4-1, with D maybe TRBD1 (5 bases). V was shortened by 1 base and J by 3 bases, with 10 bases between the two germline ends. CDR3 length: 15 residues. CDR1 and CDR2 from the germline V gene are MGHRA and YSYEKL. Here the CDR3 DNA reads TGCGCCAGCAGCCAAGTGGGGCTCTTTGGAAACACCATATATTTT. It encodes CASSQVGLFGNTIYF.

This chain joins TRBV5-8 and TRBJ1-6; D unclear. Germline CDR1 and CDR2: SGHTS and YDEGEE. Trimming took 0 bases from V and 9 from J, leaving 13 bases between them. The CDR3 sequence is 15 residues long. CDR3 protein: CASSLDIGRGSPLHF. The DNA of the CDR3 is TGTGCCAGCAGCTTGGATATAGGGAGAGGTTCACCCCTCCACTTT.

The chain has TRBV28 and TRBJ1-3; D is unresolved. Looked up from germline, CDR1 is MDHEN and CDR2 is SYDVKM. V was shortened by 7 bases and J by 4 bases, with 11 bases between the two germline ends. CDR3 length: 13 residues. The CDR3 sequence: CASISSYGNTIYF. DNA of the CDR3: TGTGCCAGCATTTCCAGTTACGGAAACACCATATATTTT.

This clone has a single count. The V gene is TRBV9, the J gene TRBJ2-2; TRBD2 matches 8 bases. The ends lost 3 bases at V and 4 bases at J; junction bases unmatched: 2. The germline gives CDR1 SGDLS, CDR2 YYNGEE. The CDR3 has 14 residues. This CDR3 is CASSDSGVTGELFF. CDR3 DNA sequence: TGTGCCAGCAGCGATAGCGGGGTCACCGGGGAGCTGTTTTTT.

The chain combines TRBV7-3 with TRBJ1-1; tentative D call: TRBD1 (6 bases). Germline lookup yields CDR1 SGHTA and CDR2 FQGTGA. Trimming left V 3 bases short and J 1 base short, with 9 bases between. This CDR3 comprises 14 residues. The CDR3 DNA follows: TGTGCCAGCAGCTTGGCAGGGGAGAACACTGAAGCTTTCTTT. As protein: CASSLAGENTEAFF.

The genes are TRBV6-5 and TRBJ1-1; D is possibly TRBD1 (6 bases). CDR1 and CDR2 (germline): MNHEY, SVGAGI. This CDR3 comprises 14 residues. Trimming shortened V by 5 bases and J by 5 bases, and 15 bases separated the two germline ends. The CDR3 bases are TGTGCCAGCAGTCCACAGGGTACCGGGACTGAAGCTTTCTTT. This encodes CASSPQGTGTEAFF.

For this clone: A much larger clone differs by one base, so this may be a read error. The rearrangement joins TRBV6-4 to TRBJ1-1, with a weak D call TRBD1 (6 bases). V shed 7 bases and J shed 1 base, with 10 bases lying between them. From germline, CDR1 is MRHNA and CDR2 SNTAGT. The CDR3 runs 13 residues. This CDR3 reads CASKMTGNTEAFF. CDR3 DNA sequence: TGTGCCAGCAAGATGACAGGGAACACTGAAGCTTTCTTT.

The J gene is TRBJ2-5, the V gene TRBV5-1; 8 bases agree with TRBD1. Per the germline V gene, CDR1 is SGHRS and CDR2 is YFSETQ. V gave up 3 bases and J gave up 5 bases; unmatched junction bases: 6. The CDR3 length is 14 residues. The DNA of the CDR3 is TGCGCCAGCAGCTGGCAGGGGGCAGGGGAGACCCAGTACTTC. Translated: CASSWQGAGETQYF. Looking up the rest from reference TRBV5-1 and TRBJ2-5 gives the full variable domain: KAGVTQTPRYLIKTRGQQVTLSCSPISGHRSVSWYQQTPGQGLQFLFEYFSETQRNKGNFPGRFSGRQFSNSRSEMNVSTLELGDSALYLCASSWQGAGETQYFGPGTRLLVL.

CDR3 in amino acids: CASREAGQLIGSPLHF. For the CDR3, the DNA is TGTGCCAGCAGAGAGGCCGGACAGTTGATTGGGTCACCCCTCCACTTT. The rearrangement links TRBV3-1 (or the pseudogene TRBV3-2) to TRBJ1-6, with TRBD1 as a possible D gene (6 bases). The CDR3 has 16 residues. V gave up 6 bases and J gave up 10 bases, with 22 bases separating them. Germline loops: CDR1 LGHDT, CDR2 YNNKEL (reference sequence).

The sample holds a few counts of this clone. The chain uses TRBV29-1 and TRBJ2-2; possible D gene TRBD2, 6 bases. Germline V lookup: CDR1 SQVTM, CDR2 ANQGSEA. The length of the CDR3 is 15 residues. V was clipped by 4 bases and J by 4 bases, with 16 bases between them. The CDR3 DNA sequence: TGCAGCGTTGCGGGAGACATGAAGGTCACCGGGGAGCTGTTTTTT. As protein: CSVAGDMKVTGELFF.

By sample share, this clone is medium-sized. The rearrangement uses TRBV5-4 and TRBJ2-7; 7 bases align to TRBD2. The germline V gene has CDR1 SGHNT and CDR2 YYREEE (reference sequence). CDR3 length equals 16 residues. Trimming took 0 bases from V and 2 from J; bases not matched to a gene: 8. The CDR3 here is CASSLAVGLAAYEQYF. The CDR3 DNA reads as TGTGCCAGCAGCTTGGCAGTCGGTCTAGCGGCCTACGAGCAGTACTTC.